These T cell receptor beta chains were read from a single sample in a study of long-term antiretroviral therapy in people with HIV. Profiling relied on immunoSEQ multiplex PCR, and the TCRdb table lists in-frame clones only, not all of them. The repertoire includes tens of thousands of clones, 85% of them detected once, and 7% to 9.5% sits in the top ten. This specimen consisted of unsorted PBMCs, obtained roughly 4.8 years after starting antiretroviral therapy. Every receptor here comes from a man between 40 and 49 years old with HIV. CDR3s include the opening cysteine and the closing phenylalanine or tryptophan. Each record gives: clone size, V gene, J gene, D gene, CDR3 protein, CDR3 DNA. The D gene is left open where the match is weak. The listing skips clone size in some rows; elsewhere it reads once, few, many or a size class.

.	TRBV11-2	TRBJ2-7	.	CASSLAAAYEQYF	TGTGCCAGCAGCTTAGCAGCAGCCTACGAGCAGTACTTC
.	TRBV9	TRBJ1-2	TRBD1	CASSVGRGQYYGYTF	TGTGCCAGCAGCGTAGGTAGGGGGCAGTACTATGGCTACACCTTC
.	TRBV10-2	TRBJ2-7	TRBD1	CASVGTGWNEQYF	TGCGCCAGCGTAGGGACAGGGTGGAACGAGCAGTACTTC
.	TRBV23-1	TRBJ2-7	.	CASSPTGTTGTSLYEQYF	TGCGCCAGCAGTCCTACCGGGACCACCGGGACTTCTTTATACGAGCAGTACTTC
.	TRBV7-9	TRBJ2-5	.	CASSLPGPEETQYF	TGTGCCAGCAGCTTACCGGGACCCGAGGAGACCCAGTACTTC
.	TRBV6-1	TRBJ1-6	TRBD1	CASSEVGQGHSPLHF	TGTGCCAGCAGTGAAGTGGGACAGGGGCATTCACCCCTCCACTTT
.	TRBV18	TRBJ1-3	.	CASSLQGNTIYF	TGTGCCAGCTCACTACAGGGAAACACCATATATTTT
once	TRBV2	TRBJ2-5	TRBD2	CASSPPWLAGEQETQYF	TGTGCCAGCAGCCCCCCCTGGTTAGCGGGGGAACAAGAGACCCAGTACTTC
.	TRBV19	TRBJ1-3	.	CASSIKVGGLQRNTIYF	TGTGCCAGTAGTATAAAGGTGGGGGGGCTCCAACGGAACACCATATATTTT
.	TRBV5-1	TRBJ2-7	TRBD2	CASSTGGVGSGAYEQYF	TGCGCCAGCAGCACGGGAGGGGTTGGCAGCGGAGCCTACGAGCAGTACTTC
few	TRBV27	TRBJ1-2	.	CASSLTGPLDGYTF	TGTGCCAGCAGTCTTACAGGGCCCCTCGATGGCTACACCTTC
.	TRBV6-4	TRBJ2-7	.	CASMVLAIYEQYF	TGTGCCAGCATGGTCCTAGCGATCTACGAGCAGTACTTC
few	TRBV7-2	TRBJ2-1	TRBD2	CASSLRTRTYNEQFF	TGTGCCAGCAGCTTAAGGACTAGGACCTACAATGAGCAGTTCTTC
.	TRBV6-1	TRBJ2-2	.	CAHGFTGTGELFF	TGTGCCCACGGGTTTACGGGCACCGGGGAGCTGTTTTTT
few	TRBV27	TRBJ2-7	.	CASSPGGGYEQYF	TGTGCCAGCAGTCCCGGAGGCGGCTACGAGCAGTACTTC
.	TRBV5-1	TRBJ2-3	TRBD2	CASSIPVSGTSTDTQYF	TGCGCCAGCAGCATACCAGTGAGCGGGACTAGCACAGATACGCAGTATTTT
.	TRBV6-4	TRBJ2-3	TRBD2	CASSEREGPDTQYF	TGTGCCAGCAGTGAGCGGGAGGGCCCAGATACGCAGTATTTT
.	TRBV7-9	TRBJ2-2	TRBD2	CASSLRRSWRGDTGELFF	TGTGCCAGCAGCTTAAGGCGGTCTTGGCGGGGGGACACCGGGGAGCTGTTTTTT
.	TRBV7-8	TRBJ2-2	TRBD2	CASSRTTGSGGNTGELFF	TGTGCCAGCAGCCGCACCACTGGAAGCGGGGGGAACACCGGGGAGCTGTTTTTT
.	TRBV4-2	TRBJ2-5	.	CASSQALTEQETQYF	TGTGCCAGCAGCCAAGCCCTGACGGAACAAGAGACCCAGTACTTC
.	TRBV11-2	TRBJ1-5	.	CASSTGTSNQPQHF	TGTGCCAGCAGCACCGGGACTTCTAATCAGCCCCAGCATTTT
.	TRBV7-8	TRBJ1-3	.	CASSLGLFNSGNTIYF	TGTGCCAGCAGCTTAGGACTGTTTAACTCTGGAAACACCATATATTTT
.	TRBV10-3	TRBJ2-4	TRBD1	CAISETGTGIQIQYF	TGTGCCATCAGTGAGACCGGGACAGGTATCCAGATTCAGTACTTC
.	TRBV29-1	TRBJ2-1	.	CSVDSSDSYNEQFF	TGCAGCGTTGACTCTAGCGACTCCTACAATGAGCAGTTCTTC
few	TRBV5-1	TRBJ1-5	.	CASSRDGSNQPQHF	TGCGCCAGCAGCCGGGACGGGAGCAATCAGCCCCAGCATTTT
.	TRBV15	TRBJ2-6	.	CATSREQDSGANVLTF	TGTGCCACCAGCAGAGAACAAGACTCTGGGGCCAACGTCCTGACTTTC
.	TRBV6-5	TRBJ1-2	.	CASRATGTYGYTF	TGTGCCAGCAGAGCAACAGGGACCTATGGCTACACCTTC
.	TRBV21-1	TRBJ2-1	.	CAQGEKREAYNEQFF	TGTGCCCAAGGGGAGAAGCGGGAGGCCTACAATGAGCAGTTCTTC
.	TRBV7-3	TRBJ2-1	TRBD2	CASSPRAGGYNEQFF	TGTGCCAGCAGCCCAAGGGCGGGAGGCTACAATGAGCAGTTCTTC
.	TRBV10-3	TRBJ2-7	.	CAIKRGPTSYEQYF	TGTGCCATCAAACGCGGCCCCACCTCCTACGAGCAGTACTTC
.	TRBV6-1	TRBJ1-6	.	CASRSRGYNSPLHF	TGTGCCAGCAGGAGTAGGGGATATAATTCACCCCTCCACTTT
.	TRBV9	TRBJ1-5	TRBD1	CASSPGTGLGQPQHF	TGTGCCAGCAGTCCCGGGACAGGGTTGGGTCAGCCCCAGCATTTT
.	TRBV7-9	TRBJ1-2	TRBD1	CASSQEVRGLGYTF	TGTGCCAGCAGCCAAGAGGTCAGGGGGCTTGGCTACACCTTC
.	TRBV15	TRBJ2-7	.	CATSVGTSTYEQYF	TGTGCCACCAGCGTTGGGACGTCGACCTACGAGCAGTACTTC
.	TRBV11-2	TRBJ1-1	.	CASSLRGWPGQNTEAFF	TGTGCCAGCAGCTTAAGAGGATGGCCAGGTCAGAACACTGAAGCTTTCTTT
.	TRBV19	TRBJ2-3	TRBD2	CASSLGLAETSTDTQYF	TGTGCCAGTAGTCTCGGACTAGCGGAAACTAGCACAGATACGCAGTATTTT
.	TRBV5-1	TRBJ1-1	TRBD1	CASSGTGDEGTEAFF	TGCGCCAGCAGCGGGACAGGGGACGAGGGCACTGAAGCTTTCTTT
.	TRBV7-9	TRBJ2-7	.	CASSRNRGDNYEQYF	TGTGCCAGCAGCCGCAATCGGGGCGATAACTACGAGCAGTACTTC
.	TRBV19	TRBJ1-1	TRBD1	CASSRWTGGTEAFF	TGTGCCAGTAGTCGCTGGACAGGGGGGACTGAAGCTTTCTTT
.	TRBV14	TRBJ2-5	.	CASSQEEGPPKETQYF	TGTGCCAGCAGCCAAGAAGAAGGGCCCCCCAAAGAGACCCAGTACTTC
.	TRBV29-1	TRBJ2-4	TRBD1	CSVEGGQGNIQYF	TGCAGCGTTGAAGGGGGACAGGGAAACATTCAGTACTTC
few	TRBV28	TRBJ2-7	.	CASSDLMGEVKPYEQYF	TGTGCCAGCAGCGACCTCATGGGGGAGGTCAAGCCCTACGAGCAGTACTTC
few	TRBV7-2	TRBJ1-6	.	CASTQLTDYNSPLHF	TGTGCCAGCACCCAACTGACAGATTATAATTCACCCCTCCACTTT
.	TRBV29-1	TRBJ2-4	TRBD2	CSVLAGGRNIQYF	TGCAGCGTCCTAGCGGGAGGAAGAAACATTCAGTACTTC
.	TRBV5-3	TRBJ1-1	.	CASSLAWNTEAFF	TGTGCCAGCAGCTTAGCGTGGAACACTGAAGCTTTCTTT
.	TRBV6-4	TRBJ2-2	.	CASSGTEFTGELFF	TGTGCCAGCAGTGGGACAGAGTTCACCGGGGAGCTGTTTTTT
.	TRBV6-6	TRBJ2-2	.	CASSYIWLEYSGELFF	TGTGCCAGCAGTTACATTTGGCTAGAATATTCCGGGGAGCTGTTTTTT
.	TRBV28	TRBJ2-1	TRBD2	CASSPPLLAGGLRSYNEQFF	TGTGCCAGCAGTCCCCCATTGCTAGCGGGAGGGTTACGCTCCTACAATGAGCAGTTCTTC
.	TRBV18	TRBJ1-2	.	CASSEFSSIGGYTF	TGTGCCAGCTCAGAATTTTCTTCAATCGGGGGCTACACCTTC